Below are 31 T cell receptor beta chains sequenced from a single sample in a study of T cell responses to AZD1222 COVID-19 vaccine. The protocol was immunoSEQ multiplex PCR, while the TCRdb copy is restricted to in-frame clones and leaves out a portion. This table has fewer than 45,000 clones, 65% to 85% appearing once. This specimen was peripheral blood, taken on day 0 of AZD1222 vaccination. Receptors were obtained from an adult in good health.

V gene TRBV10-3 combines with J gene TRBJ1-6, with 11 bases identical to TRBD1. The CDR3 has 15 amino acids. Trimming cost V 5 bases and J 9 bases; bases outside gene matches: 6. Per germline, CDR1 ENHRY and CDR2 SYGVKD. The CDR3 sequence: CAISSGQGAISPLHF. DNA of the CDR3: TGTGCCATCAGTTCCGGACAGGGGGCTATTTCACCCCTCCACTTT.

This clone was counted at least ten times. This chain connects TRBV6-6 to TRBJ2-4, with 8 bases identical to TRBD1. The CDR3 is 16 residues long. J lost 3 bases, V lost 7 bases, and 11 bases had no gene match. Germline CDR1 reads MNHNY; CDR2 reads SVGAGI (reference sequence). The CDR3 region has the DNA TGTGCCAGCAATTATCTCAGGGGGCCCGACAAAAACATTCAGTACTTC. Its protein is CASNYLRGPDKNIQYF.

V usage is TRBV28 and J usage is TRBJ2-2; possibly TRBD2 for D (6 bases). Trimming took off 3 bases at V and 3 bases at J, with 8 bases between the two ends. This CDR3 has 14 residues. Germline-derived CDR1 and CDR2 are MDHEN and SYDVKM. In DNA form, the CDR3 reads TGTGCCAGCAGTTTTTCTAGCGACACCGGGGAGCTGTTTTTT. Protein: CASSFSSDTGELFF.

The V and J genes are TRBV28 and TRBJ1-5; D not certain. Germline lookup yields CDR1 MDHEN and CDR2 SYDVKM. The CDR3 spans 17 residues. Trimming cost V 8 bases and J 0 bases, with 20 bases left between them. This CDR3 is CASGGGVVGYSNQPQHF. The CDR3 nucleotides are TGTGCCAGCGGTGGAGGAGTGGTAGGCTATAGCAATCAGCCCCAGCATTTT.

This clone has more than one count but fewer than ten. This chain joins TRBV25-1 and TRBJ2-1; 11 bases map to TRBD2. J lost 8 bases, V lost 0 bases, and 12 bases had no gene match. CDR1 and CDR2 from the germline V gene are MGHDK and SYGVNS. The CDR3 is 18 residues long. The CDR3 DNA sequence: TGTGCCAGCAGTGAATATGGGTCGACTAGCGGGGACACTTATGAGCAGTTCTTC. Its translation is CASSEYGSTSGDTYEQFF.

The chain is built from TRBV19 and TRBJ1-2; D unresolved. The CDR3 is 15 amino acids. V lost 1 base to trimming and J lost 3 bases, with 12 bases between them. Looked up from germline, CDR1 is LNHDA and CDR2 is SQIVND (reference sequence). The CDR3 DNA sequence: TGTGCCAGTAGTATAGGAGACGGGGTCTACTATGGCTACACCTTC. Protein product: CASSIGDGVYYGYTF.

CDR3 in amino acids: CASGHAAGELFF. The CDR3, as DNA: TGCGCCAGCGGACATGCGGCCGGGGAGCTGTTTTTT. The chain joins TRBV10-1 to TRBJ2-2; TRBD1 is a possible D gene (5 bases). CDR3 length: 12 amino acids. The ends were cut back, 8 bases at V and 6 bases at J, with 10 bases in the middle. From germline, CDR1 is WNHNN and CDR2 SYGVQD (reference sequence).

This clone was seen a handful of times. The CDR3 region has the DNA TGTGCCAGCAGTTACCTCACAGGGGCGGAGGGCTACACCTTC. It is translated as CASSYLTGAEGYTF. The chain links TRBV6-5 to TRBJ1-2, with TRBD1 matching 7 bases. CDR3 length: 14 amino acids. The V gene end was trimmed by 2 bases and the J gene end by 8 bases; junction bases not matched to a gene: 8. The germline CDR1 and CDR2 sequences are MNHEY and SVGAGI.

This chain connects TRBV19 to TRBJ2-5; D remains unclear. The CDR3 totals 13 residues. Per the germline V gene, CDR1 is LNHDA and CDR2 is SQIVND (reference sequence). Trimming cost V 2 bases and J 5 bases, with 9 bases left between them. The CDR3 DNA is TGTGCCAGTAGTATACGGCCTAGGGAGACCCAGTACTTC. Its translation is CASSIRPRETQYF.

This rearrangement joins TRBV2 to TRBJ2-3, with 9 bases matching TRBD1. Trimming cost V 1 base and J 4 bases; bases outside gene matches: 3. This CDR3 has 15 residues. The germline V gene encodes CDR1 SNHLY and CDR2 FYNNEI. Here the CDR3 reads CASSEGTGAADTQYF. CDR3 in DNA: TGTGCCAGCAGTGAAGGGACAGGGGCAGCAGATACGCAGTATTTT.

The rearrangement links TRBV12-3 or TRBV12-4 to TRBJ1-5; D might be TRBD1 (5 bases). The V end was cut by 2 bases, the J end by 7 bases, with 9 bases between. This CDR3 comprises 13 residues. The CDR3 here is CASSLSWGQPQHF. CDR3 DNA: TGTGCCAGCAGTTTAAGTTGGGGCCAGCCCCAGCATTTT.

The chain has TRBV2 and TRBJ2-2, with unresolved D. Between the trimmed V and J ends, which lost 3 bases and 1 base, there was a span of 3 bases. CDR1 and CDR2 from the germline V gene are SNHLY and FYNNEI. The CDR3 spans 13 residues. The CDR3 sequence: CASSDGNTGELFF. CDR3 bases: TGTGCCAGCAGTGATGGGAACACCGGGGAGCTGTTTTTT.

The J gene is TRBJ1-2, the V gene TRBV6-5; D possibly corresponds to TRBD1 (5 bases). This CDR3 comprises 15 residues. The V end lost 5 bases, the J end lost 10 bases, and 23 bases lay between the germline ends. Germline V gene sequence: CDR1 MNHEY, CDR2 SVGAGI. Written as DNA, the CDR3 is TGTGCCAGCAGTACTGACGGGACGAACAATGAGGACTACACCTTC. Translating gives CASSTDGTNNEDYTF.

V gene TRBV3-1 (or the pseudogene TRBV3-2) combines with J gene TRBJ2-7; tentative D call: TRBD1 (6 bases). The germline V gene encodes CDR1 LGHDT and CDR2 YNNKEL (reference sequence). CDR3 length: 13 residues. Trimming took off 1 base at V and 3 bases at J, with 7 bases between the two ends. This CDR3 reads CASSQVGGYEQYF. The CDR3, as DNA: TGTGCCAGCAGCCAAGTAGGGGGCTACGAGCAGTACTTC.

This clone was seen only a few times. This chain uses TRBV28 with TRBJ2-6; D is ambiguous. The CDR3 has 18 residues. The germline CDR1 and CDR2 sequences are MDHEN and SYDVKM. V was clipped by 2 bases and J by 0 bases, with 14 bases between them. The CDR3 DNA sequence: TGTGCCAGCAGTTTAGGGTTTCAGGTTGTCTCTGGGGCCAACGTCCTGACTTTC. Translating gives CASSLGFQVVSGANVLTF.

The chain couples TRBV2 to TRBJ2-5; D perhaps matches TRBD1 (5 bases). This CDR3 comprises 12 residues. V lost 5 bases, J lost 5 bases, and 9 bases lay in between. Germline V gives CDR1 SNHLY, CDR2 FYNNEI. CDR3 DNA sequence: TGTGCCAGCAGTTTTCACAGGGAGACCCAGTACTTC. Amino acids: CASSFHRETQYF.

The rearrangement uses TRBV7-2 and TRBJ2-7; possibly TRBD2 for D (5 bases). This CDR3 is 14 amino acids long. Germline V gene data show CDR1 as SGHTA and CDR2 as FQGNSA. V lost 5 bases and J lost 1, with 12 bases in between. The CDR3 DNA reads TGTGCCAGCAGCCGGGGTCTTTCTTCCTACGAGCAGTACTTC. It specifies CASSRGLSSYEQYF.

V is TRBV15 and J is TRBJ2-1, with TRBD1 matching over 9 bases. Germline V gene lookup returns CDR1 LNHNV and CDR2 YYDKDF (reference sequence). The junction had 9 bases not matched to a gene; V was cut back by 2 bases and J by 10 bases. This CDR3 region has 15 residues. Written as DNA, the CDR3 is TGTGCCACCAGCAGACCCGGGACAGGGAATGACGAGCAGTTCTTC. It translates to CATSRPGTGNDEQFF.

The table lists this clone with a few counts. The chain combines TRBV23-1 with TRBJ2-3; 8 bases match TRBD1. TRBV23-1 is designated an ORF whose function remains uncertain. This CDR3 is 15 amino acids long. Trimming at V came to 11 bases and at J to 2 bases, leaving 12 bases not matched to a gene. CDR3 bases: TGCGCCGGAATGAGGGACAGGCCCTCCACAGATACGCAGTATTTT. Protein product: CAGMRDRPSTDTQYF.

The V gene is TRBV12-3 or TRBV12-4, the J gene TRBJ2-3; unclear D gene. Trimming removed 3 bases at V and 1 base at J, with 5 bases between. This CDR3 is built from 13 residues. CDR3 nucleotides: TGTGCCAGCAGTTTCGGCGGCACAGATACGCAGTATTTT. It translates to CASSFGGTDTQYF.

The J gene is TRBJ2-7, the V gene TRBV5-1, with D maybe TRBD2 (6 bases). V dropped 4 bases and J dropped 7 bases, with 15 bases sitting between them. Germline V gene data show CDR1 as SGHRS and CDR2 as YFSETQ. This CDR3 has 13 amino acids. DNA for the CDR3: TGCGCCAGCAGCCCGGGCGGGGCTCAGGAGCAGTACTTC. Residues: CASSPGGAQEQYF.

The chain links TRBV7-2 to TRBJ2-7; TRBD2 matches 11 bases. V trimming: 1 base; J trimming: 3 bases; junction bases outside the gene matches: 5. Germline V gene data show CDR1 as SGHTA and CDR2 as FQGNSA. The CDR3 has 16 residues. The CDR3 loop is CASSLGLAGGHYEQYF. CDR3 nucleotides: TGTGCCAGCAGCTTAGGGTTAGCGGGGGGGCACTACGAGCAGTACTTC.

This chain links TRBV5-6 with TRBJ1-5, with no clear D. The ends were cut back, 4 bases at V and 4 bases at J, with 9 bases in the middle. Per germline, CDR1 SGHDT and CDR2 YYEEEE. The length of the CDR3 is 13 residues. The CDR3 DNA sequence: TGTGCCAGCAGCCTCGACGGTAATCAGCCCCAGCATTTT. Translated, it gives CASSLDGNQPQHF. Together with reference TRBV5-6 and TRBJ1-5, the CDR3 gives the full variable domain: DAGVTQSPTHLIKTRGQQVTLRCSPKSGHDTVSWYQQALGQGPQFIFQYYEEEERQRGNFPDRFSGHQFPNYSSELNVNALLLGDSALYLCASSLDGNQPQHFGDGTRLSIL.

The CDR3 reads CASSEKLQYF. Here the CDR3 DNA reads TGTGCCAGCAGTGAAAAATTGCAGTACTTC. This chain joins TRBV2 and TRBJ2-7; D is undetermined. The CDR3 length is 10 residues. Germline CDR1 reads SNHLY; CDR2 reads FYNNEI. With 2 bases removed from V and 9 bases from J, the gap between germline ends came to 5 bases.

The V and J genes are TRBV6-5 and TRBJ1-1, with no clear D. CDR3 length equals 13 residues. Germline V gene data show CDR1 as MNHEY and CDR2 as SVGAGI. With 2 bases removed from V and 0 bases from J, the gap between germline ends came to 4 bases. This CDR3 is CASSYSVNTEAFF. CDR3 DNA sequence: TGTGCCAGCAGTTACAGCGTGAACACTGAAGCTTTCTTT.

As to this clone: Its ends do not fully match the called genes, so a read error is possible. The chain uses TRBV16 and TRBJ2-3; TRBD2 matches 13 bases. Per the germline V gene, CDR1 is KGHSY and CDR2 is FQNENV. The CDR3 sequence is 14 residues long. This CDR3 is CASSQSDMGLAGSF. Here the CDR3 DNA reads TGTGCCAGCAGCCAATCGGATATGGGACTAGCGGGAAGTTTT.

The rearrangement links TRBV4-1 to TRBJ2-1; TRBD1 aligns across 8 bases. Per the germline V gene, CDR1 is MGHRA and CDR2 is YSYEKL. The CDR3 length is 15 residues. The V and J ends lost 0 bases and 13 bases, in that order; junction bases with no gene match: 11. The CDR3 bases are TGCGCCAGCAGCCAAGAACCTGGGACAGGAACGAGACAGTTCTTC. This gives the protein CASSQEPGTGTRQFF.

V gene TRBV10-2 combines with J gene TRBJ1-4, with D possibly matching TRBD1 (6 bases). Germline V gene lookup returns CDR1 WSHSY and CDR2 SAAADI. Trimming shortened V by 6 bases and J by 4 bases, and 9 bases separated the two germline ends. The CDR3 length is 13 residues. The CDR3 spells CASSGQINEKLFF. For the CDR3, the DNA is TGCGCCAGCAGCGGACAGATTAATGAAAAACTGTTTTTT.

CDR3 sequence (DNA): TGTGCCAGCAGCCAAGCAGGGGGTCGGGCCGAGCAGTACTTC. Translating gives CASSQAGGRAEQYF. The V and J genes are TRBV3-1 (or the pseudogene TRBV3-2) and TRBJ2-7, with 7 positions matching TRBD1. CDR3 length: 14 amino acids. Trimming at V came to 1 base and at J to 6 bases, leaving 6 bases not matched to a gene. Germline assignment: CDR1 LGHDT and CDR2 YNNKEL (reference sequence).

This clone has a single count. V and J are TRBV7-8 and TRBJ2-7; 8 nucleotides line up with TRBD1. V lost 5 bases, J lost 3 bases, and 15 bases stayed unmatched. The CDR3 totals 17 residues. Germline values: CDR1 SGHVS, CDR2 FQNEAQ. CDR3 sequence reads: CASSPRSQTGVSYEQYF. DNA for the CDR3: TGTGCCAGCAGCCCGCGAAGCCAGACAGGGGTAAGCTACGAGCAGTACTTC. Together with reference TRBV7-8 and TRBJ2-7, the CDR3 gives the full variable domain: GAGVSQSPRYKVAKRGQDVALRCDPISGHVSLFWYQQALGQGPEFLTYFQNEAQLDKSGLPSDRFFAERPEGSVSTLKIQRTQQEDSAVYLCASSPRSQTGVSYEQYFGPGTRLTVT.

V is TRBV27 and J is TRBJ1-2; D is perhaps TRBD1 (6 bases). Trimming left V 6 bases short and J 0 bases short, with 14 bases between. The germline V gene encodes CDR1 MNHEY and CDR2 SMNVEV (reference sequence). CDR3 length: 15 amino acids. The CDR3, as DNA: TGTGCCAGCAGGCTACAGGGACCGACTAACTATGGCTACACCTTC. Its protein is CASRLQGPTNYGYTF.